These 20 T cell receptor beta chains were sequenced from one sample in a study of graft-versus-host responses after intestinal transplantation. Tissue processing of the graft released intraepithelial and lamina propria lymphocytes from it. The protocol was immunoSEQ multiplex PCR, while the TCRdb copy is restricted to in-frame clones and leaves out a portion. Of 13,000 to 15,000 clones detected, approximately 70% appear once; the ten largest clones hold 20% to 30%. The sequencing here drew on ileum tissue, taken 700 to 800 days after intestinal transplantation. The receptors originated from a human patient who received an intestinal transplant, so some T cells may come from the graft donor.

The chain couples TRBV4-3 to TRBJ1-4, with D perhaps matching TRBD1 (5 bases). V lost 0 bases and J lost 0, with 14 bases in between. Germline-derived CDR1 and CDR2 are LGHNA and YSLEER. The length of the CDR3 is 18 residues. As DNA, the CDR3 is TGCGCCAGCAGCCAAGAAGGCAGGGCGGGGGCAACTAATGAAAAACTGTTTTTT. Its protein is CASSQEGRAGATNEKLFF.

The chain carries TRBV6-6 and TRBJ2-1; 8 positions agree with TRBD1. Germline CDR1 is MNHNY and CDR2 is SVGAGI (reference sequence). This CDR3 has 13 residues. Trimming removed 7 bases from V and 7 bases from J; junction bases left unmatched: 6. The CDR3 DNA reads as TGTGCCAGCACGGGCAGGGGGCCAAATGAGCAGTTCTTC. Protein: CASTGRGPNEQFF.

This rearrangement joins TRBV7-9 to TRBJ2-7, with 12 bases that match TRBD2. J was trimmed by 4 bases and V by 5 bases; bases with no gene match: 9. CDR1 is SEHNR and CDR2 is FQNEAQ in the germline V gene (reference sequence). This CDR3 contains 16 residues. DNA of the CDR3: TGTGCCAGCAGCCATGGGACTAGCGGGCTCTTATACGAGCAGTACTTC. As protein: CASSHGTSGLLYEQYF.

The chain links TRBV2 to TRBJ2-7; TRBD1 agrees at 7 bases. J gave up 0 bases and V 6 bases, and 11 bases lay outside the gene matches. The length of the CDR3 is 16 residues. CDR1 and CDR2 (germline): SNHLY, FYNNEI. The CDR3 DNA follows: TGTGCCAGCAGCCCCCTCGGACAGGAACTCTCCTACGAGCAGTACTTC. This sequence encodes CASSPLGQELSYEQYF.

The V call is TRBV6-6, the J call TRBJ1-2; a weak D match, TRBD1 (5 bases). This CDR3 is built from 12 residues. Germline values: CDR1 MNHNY, CDR2 SVGAGI (reference sequence). Trimming shortened V by 8 bases and J by 1 base, and 8 bases separated the two germline ends. CDR3 amino acids: CASGTDNYGYTF. The DNA for the CDR3 is TGTGCCAGCGGGACTGATAACTATGGCTACACCTTC.

The genes are TRBV7-9 and TRBJ2-7; 11 bases are shared with TRBD2. Germline trimming cut 8 bases from V and 4 bases from J; bases unmatched to any gene: 4. CDR1 and CDR2 from the germline V gene are SEHNR and FQNEAQ (reference sequence). The length of the CDR3 is 13 residues. CDR3 sequence (DNA): TGTGCCAGCGGGCTAGCGGGGGGTTACGAGCAGTACTTC. As protein: CASGLAGGYEQYF.

The chain combines TRBV5-1 with TRBJ2-5, with 7 bases lining up with TRBD2. The ends lost 4 bases at V and 5 bases at J; junction bases unmatched: 11. The germline gives CDR1 SGHRS, CDR2 YFSETQ. This CDR3 has 15 amino acids. The CDR3 coding sequence is TGCGCCAGCAGCCTCCCCCCAGGGAGGGTGGAGACCCAGTACTTC. Amino acids: CASSLPPGRVETQYF.

V is TRBV11-2 and J is TRBJ2-1; no definite D call. This CDR3 spans 14 amino acids. Per germline, CDR1 SGHAT and CDR2 FQNNGV. V lost 3 bases to trimming and J lost 3 bases, with 9 bases between them. The CDR3 here is CASSFSHLYNEQFF. The CDR3 DNA follows: TGTGCCAGCAGCTTCAGCCACCTCTACAATGAGCAGTTCTTC. The entire variable domain, with the rest obtained from reference TRBV11-2 and TRBJ2-1, is as follows: EAGVAQSPRYKIIEKRQSVAFWCNPISGHATLYWYQQILGQGPKLLIQFQNNGVVDDSQLPKDRFSAERLKGVDSTLKIQPAKLEDSAVYLCASSFSHLYNEQFFGPGTRLTVL.

This chain links TRBV30 with TRBJ2-5; D is uncertain. The DNA end is more similar to TRBJ2-7, so the J call may be wrong. Per the germline V gene, CDR1 is GTSNPN and CDR2 is SVGIG (reference sequence). The length of the CDR3 is 11 residues. The CDR3 bases are TGTGCCTGGAGTACACTTTACGAGCAGTACTTC. This translates into CAWSTLYEQYF.

The V call is TRBV5-6, the J call TRBJ2-3, with D uncertain. CDR1 and CDR2 from the germline V gene are SGHDT and YYEEEE. The CDR3 is 14 residues long. Trimming shortened V by 0 bases and J by 4 bases, and 9 bases separated the two germline ends. As DNA, the CDR3 is TGTGCCAGCAGCTTGGATTTGTCCGCAGATACGCAGTATTTT. This codes for CASSLDLSADTQYF.

This clone was seen just once. The chain combines TRBV30 with TRBJ2-7; tentatively, D is TRBD1 (6 bases). Per the germline V gene, CDR1 is GTSNPN and CDR2 is SVGIG (reference sequence). The CDR3 loop spans 12 amino acids. The V and J ends lost 2 bases and 3 bases respectively, with 8 bases between them. The CDR3 is CAWSLQGYEQYF. DNA of the CDR3: TGTGCCTGGAGTTTACAGGGCTACGAGCAGTACTTC.

The chain has TRBV11-2 and TRBJ2-4, with D maybe TRBD1 (5 bases). CDR3 length: 15 amino acids. Trimming left V 1 base short and J 3 bases short, with 10 bases between. Germline V gives CDR1 SGHAT, CDR2 FQNNGV. The DNA for the CDR3 is TGTGCCAGCAGCTTAGTCCCCAGGGTCAAAAACATTCAGTACTTC. It encodes CASSLVPRVKNIQYF.

The chain joins TRBV6-6 to TRBJ2-5, with D perhaps TRBD1 (5 bases). Germline V gives CDR1 MNHNY, CDR2 SVGAGI (reference sequence). V lost 6 bases to trimming and J lost 7 bases, with 18 bases between them. The CDR3 is 14 residues long. CDR3 sequence reads: CASRISEHQGTQYF. DNA of the CDR3: TGTGCCAGCAGGATTTCGGAACACCAGGGGACCCAGTACTTC.

The chain couples TRBV5-1 to TRBJ2-7, with D tentatively TRBD2 (5 bases). Trimming stripped 1 base from V and 5 bases from J, with 10 bases between. The CDR3 covers 13 residues. Germline V gene sequence: CDR1 SGHRS, CDR2 YFSETQ. Here the CDR3 reads CASSLRDGDEQYF. The CDR3 region has the DNA TGCGCCAGCAGCTTGCGGGATGGGGACGAGCAGTACTTC. Together with reference TRBV5-1 and TRBJ2-7, the CDR3 gives the full variable domain: KAGVTQTPRYLIKTRGQQVTLSCSPISGHRSVSWYQQTPGQGLQFLFEYFSETQRNKGNFPGRFSGRQFSNSRSEMNVSTLELGDSALYLCASSLRDGDEQYFGPGTRLTVT.

The gene calls are TRBV6-1 and TRBJ1-4, with no clear D. Germline V gives CDR1 MNHNS, CDR2 SASEGT. The CDR3 has 14 amino acids. V was clipped by 6 bases and J by 5 bases, with 13 bases between them. This CDR3 is CASRLDPQNEKLFF. CDR3 nucleotide sequence: TGTGCCAGCAGGTTGGACCCTCAGAATGAAAAACTGTTTTTT.

The chain uses TRBV6-1 and TRBJ1-3; D is unresolved. This CDR3 spans 14 amino acids. Germline CDR1 MNHNS, CDR2 SASEGT. V lost 3 bases to trimming and J lost 5 bases, with 11 bases between them. In DNA form, the CDR3 reads TGTGCCAGCAGTGATGGAGACAACCGAAACACCATATATTTT. Its protein product is CASSDGDNRNTIYF.

This clone was found a few times. J is TRBJ2-7 and V is TRBV6-1; 8 nucleotides match TRBD1. J was trimmed by 3 bases and V by 6 bases; bases with no gene match: 10. Germline values: CDR1 MNHNS, CDR2 SASEGT. CDR3 size: 15 residues. DNA of the CDR3: TGTGCCAGCAGGGGGGGACAGGAGAATTTCTACGAGCAGTACTTC. It yields the protein CASRGGQENFYEQYF.

This chain links TRBV4-1 with TRBJ2-1; D is perhaps TRBD1 or TRBD2 (5 bases each). The germline V gene has CDR1 MGHRA and CDR2 YSYEKL. The CDR3 totals 18 residues. V was shortened by 2 bases and J by 6 bases, with 23 bases between the two germline ends. Here the CDR3 DNA reads TGCGCCAGCAGCCAACGGGTTATCCGGGACCCTAAATTCAATGAGCAGTTCTTC. It is translated as CASSQRVIRDPKFNEQFF.

J is TRBJ1-5 and V is TRBV19, with a weak D call TRBD1 (6 bases). V lost 3 bases to trimming and J lost 4 bases, with 22 bases between them. The CDR3 extends over 18 amino acids. The germline CDR1 and CDR2 sequences are LNHDA and SQIVND (reference sequence). In DNA form, the CDR3 reads TGTGCCAGTAGTATTGGCCCTCTTACAGGGAATACTAATCAGCCCCAGCATTTT. Its translation is CASSIGPLTGNTNQPQHF.

The rearrangement links TRBV7-2 to TRBJ1-2, with 7 bases matching TRBD1. Trimming at V came to 4 bases and at J to 4 bases, leaving 3 bases not matched to a gene. The CDR3 sequence is 13 residues long. The V gene's germline CDR1 is SGHTA and CDR2 FQGNSA. The CDR3 reads CASSYGQVYGYTF. CDR3 bases: TGTGCCAGCAGCTACGGACAGGTCTATGGCTACACCTTC.